Reported below is one T cell receptor beta chain. This entry is derived from a study of T cells after yellow fever vaccination. The germline gives CDR1 SGHVS, CDR2 FQNEAQ. Trimming took 1 base from V and 12 from J; bases not matched to a gene: 6. The CDR3 loop spans 13 amino acids. TCRdb redid the calling of the 5' RACE reads with MiXCR, one entry per CDR3 protein. The top ten hold about 3% of the sample, which has some 340,000 distinct CDR3 sequences, about 10% seen once. The clonotype originates from a man between 18 and 35 years old who received the YFV17D yellow fever vaccine. Material: CD4+ T cells sorted from PBMCs, obtained 45 days after the yellow fever booster vaccination. The chain links TRBV7-8 to TRBJ1-1; TRBD1 matches at 9 bases. CDR3 coding DNA: TGTGCCAGCAGCTTAGGACGGGGACAGGGTACTTTCTTT. It encodes CASSLGRGQGTFF.